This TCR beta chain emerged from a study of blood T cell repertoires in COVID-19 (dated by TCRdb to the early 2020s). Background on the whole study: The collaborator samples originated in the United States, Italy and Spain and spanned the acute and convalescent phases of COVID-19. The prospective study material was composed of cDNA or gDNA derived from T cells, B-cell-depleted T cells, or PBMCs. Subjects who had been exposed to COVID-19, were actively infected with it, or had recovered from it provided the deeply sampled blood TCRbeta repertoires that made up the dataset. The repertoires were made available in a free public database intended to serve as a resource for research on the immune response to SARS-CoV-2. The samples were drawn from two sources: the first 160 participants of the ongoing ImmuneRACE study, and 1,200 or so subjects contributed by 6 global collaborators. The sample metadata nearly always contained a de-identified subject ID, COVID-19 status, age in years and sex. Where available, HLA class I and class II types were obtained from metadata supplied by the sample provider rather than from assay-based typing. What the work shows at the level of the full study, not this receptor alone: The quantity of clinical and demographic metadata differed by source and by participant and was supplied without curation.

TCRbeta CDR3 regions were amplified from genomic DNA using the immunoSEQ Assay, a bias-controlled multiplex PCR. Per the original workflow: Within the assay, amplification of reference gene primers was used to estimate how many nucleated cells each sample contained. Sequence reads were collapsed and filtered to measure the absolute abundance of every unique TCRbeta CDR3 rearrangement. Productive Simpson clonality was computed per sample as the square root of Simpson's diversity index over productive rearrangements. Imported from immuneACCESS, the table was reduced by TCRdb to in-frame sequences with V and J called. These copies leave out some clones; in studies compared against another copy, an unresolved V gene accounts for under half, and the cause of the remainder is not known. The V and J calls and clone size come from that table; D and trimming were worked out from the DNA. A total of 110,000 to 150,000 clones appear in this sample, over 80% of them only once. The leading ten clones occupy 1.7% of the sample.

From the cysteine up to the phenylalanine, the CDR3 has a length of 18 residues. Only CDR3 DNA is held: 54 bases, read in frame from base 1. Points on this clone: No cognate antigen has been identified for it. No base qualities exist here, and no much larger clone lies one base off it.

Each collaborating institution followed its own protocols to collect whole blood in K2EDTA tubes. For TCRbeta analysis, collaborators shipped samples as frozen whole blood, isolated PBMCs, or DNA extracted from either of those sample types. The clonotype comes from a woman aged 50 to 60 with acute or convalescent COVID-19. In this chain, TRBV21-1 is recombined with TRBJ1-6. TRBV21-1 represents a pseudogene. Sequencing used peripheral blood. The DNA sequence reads TGTGCCAGCAGCAAAGCGCTTGAGGGATGGTCCTATAATTCACCCCTCCACTTT. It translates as CASSKALEGWSYNSPLHF.